The following is a TCR beta chain sequence with its context. The antigen remains undetermined. This record comes from a study of Ad26.COV2.S vaccination and SARS-CoV-2 variants. Study-level background: Ad26.COV2.S, an intramuscular injection, was given once or twice 56 days apart. The study's findings and limits: Overall T cell responses may have been underestimated by the analyses of TCR breadth and depth.

Sequencing was performed with immunoSEQ multiplex PCR; in TCRdb, only in-frame clones are kept and a portion is missing. The sample carries approximately 300,000 clones, roughly 86% recorded once. The treatment denotes: about 20 received Ad26.COV2.S at low or high dose, single or two shots; roughly five received placebo; per-sample allocation not given. Samples came from day 63 after the first vaccine or placebo injection. The CDR3 length is 19 residues. J was trimmed by 1 base and V by 5 bases; bases with no gene match: 14. Germline CDR1 is SGHAT and CDR2 is FQNNGV. The material sequenced was peripheral blood, taken in a trial of Ad26.COV2.S vaccine versus placebo. This chain uses TRBV11-2 with TRBJ1-5; 10 bases line up with TRBD1. The source of this sequence is a person between 18 and 60 years old who received the Ad26.COV2.S COVID-19 vaccine or a placebo. The CDR3 region has the DNA TGTGCCAGCAGCATCACCGGGACAGGGGTAGGTTTGAGCAATCAGCCCCAGCATTTT. This codes for CASSITGTGVGLSNQPQHF.